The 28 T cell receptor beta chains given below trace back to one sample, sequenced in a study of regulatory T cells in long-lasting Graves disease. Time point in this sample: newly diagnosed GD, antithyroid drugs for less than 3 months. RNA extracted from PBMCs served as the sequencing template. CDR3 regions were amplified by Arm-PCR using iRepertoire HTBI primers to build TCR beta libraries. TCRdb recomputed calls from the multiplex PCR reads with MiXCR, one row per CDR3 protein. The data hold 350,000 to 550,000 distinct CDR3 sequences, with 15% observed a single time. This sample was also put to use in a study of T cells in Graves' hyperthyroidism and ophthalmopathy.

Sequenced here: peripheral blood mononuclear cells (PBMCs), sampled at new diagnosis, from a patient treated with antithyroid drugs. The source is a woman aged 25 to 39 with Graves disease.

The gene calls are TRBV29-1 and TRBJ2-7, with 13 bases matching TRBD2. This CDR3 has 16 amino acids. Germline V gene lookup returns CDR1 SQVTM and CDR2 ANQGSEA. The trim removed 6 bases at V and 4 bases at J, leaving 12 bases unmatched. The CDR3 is CSVRGLAGSDGYEQYF. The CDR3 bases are TGCAGCGTCCGGGGACTAGCGGGATCGGATGGTTACGAGCAGTACTTC.

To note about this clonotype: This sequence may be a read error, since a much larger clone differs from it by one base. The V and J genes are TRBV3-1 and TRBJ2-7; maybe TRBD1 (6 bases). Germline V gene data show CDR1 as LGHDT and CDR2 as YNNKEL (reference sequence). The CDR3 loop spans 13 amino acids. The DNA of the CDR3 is TGTGTCAGCAGCCAAACATACAGGGACGAGCAGTACTTC. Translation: CVSSQTYRDEQYF.

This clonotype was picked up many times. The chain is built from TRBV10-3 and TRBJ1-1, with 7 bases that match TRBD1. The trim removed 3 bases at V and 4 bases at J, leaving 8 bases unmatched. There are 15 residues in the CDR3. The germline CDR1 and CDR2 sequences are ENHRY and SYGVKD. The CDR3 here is CAISDPGQRSTEAFF. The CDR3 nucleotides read TGTGCCATCAGTGACCCGGGACAGCGAAGCACTGAAGCTTTCTTT.

The chain's CDR3 is CASSQRENSYNEQFF. DNA for the CDR3: TGCGCCAGCAGCCAACGCGAAAACAGCTACAATGAGCAGTTCTTC. The rearrangement links TRBV4-1 to TRBJ2-1, with D uncertain. The V and J ends lost 2 bases and 3 bases respectively, with 11 bases between them. CDR3 length equals 15 residues. The germline V gene encodes CDR1 MGHRA and CDR2 YSYEKL.

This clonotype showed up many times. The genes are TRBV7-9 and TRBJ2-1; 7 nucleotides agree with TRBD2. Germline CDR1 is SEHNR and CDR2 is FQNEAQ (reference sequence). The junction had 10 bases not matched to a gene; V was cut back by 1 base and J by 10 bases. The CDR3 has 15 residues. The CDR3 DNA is TGTGCCAGCAGCTTAGTCGGCGGGAGAGCCCCGGAGCAGTTCTTC. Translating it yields CASSLVGGRAPEQFF.

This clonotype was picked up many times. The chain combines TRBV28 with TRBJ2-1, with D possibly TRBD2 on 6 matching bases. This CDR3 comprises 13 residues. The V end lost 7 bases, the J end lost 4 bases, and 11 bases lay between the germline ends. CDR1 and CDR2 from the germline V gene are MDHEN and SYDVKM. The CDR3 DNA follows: TGTGCCAGCACCATAGGAGGGTACAATGAGCAGTTCTTC. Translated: CASTIGGYNEQFF.

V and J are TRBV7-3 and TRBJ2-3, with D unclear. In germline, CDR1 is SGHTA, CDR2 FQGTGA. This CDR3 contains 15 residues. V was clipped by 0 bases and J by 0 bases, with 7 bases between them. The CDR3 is CASSLTGQSTDTQYF. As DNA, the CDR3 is TGTGCCAGCAGCTTAACTGGGCAGAGCACAGATACGCAGTATTTT.

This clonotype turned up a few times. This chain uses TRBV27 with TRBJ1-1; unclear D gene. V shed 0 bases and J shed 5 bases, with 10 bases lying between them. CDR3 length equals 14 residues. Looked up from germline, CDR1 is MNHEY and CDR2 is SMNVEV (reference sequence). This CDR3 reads CASSLSQAGTEAFF. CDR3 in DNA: TGTGCCAGCAGTTTATCCCAGGCCGGTACTGAAGCTTTCTTT.

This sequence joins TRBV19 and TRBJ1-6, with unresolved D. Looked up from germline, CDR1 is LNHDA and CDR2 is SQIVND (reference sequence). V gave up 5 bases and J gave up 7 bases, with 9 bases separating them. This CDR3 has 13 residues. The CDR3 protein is CASSANWNSPLHF. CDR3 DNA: TGTGCCAGTAGTGCCAATTGGAATTCACCCCTCCACTTT. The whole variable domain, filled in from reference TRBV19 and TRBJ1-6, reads DGGITQSPKYLFRKEGQNVTLSCEQNLNHDAMYWYRQDPGQGLRLIYYSQIVNDFQKGDIAEGYSVSREKKESFPLTVTSAQKNPTAFYLCASSANWNSPLHFGNGTRLTVT.

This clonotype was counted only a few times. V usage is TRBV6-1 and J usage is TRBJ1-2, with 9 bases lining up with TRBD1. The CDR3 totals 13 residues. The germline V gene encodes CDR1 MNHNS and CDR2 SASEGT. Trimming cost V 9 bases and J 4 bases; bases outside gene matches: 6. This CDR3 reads CASKQGAGYGYTF. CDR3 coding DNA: TGTGCCAGTAAACAGGGGGCCGGCTATGGCTACACCTTC.

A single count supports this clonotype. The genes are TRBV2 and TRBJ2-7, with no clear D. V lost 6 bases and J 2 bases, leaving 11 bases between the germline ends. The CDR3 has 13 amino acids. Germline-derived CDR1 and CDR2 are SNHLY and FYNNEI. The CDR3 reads CASRFASTYEQYF. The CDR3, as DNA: TGTGCCAGCAGGTTTGCCAGTACCTACGAGCAGTACTTC.

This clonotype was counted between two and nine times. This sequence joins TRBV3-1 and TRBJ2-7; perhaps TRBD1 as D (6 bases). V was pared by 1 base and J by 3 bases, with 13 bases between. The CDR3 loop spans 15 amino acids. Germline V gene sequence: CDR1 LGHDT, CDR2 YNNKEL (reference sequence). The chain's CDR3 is CASSQGAGVHYEQYF. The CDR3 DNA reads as TGTGCCAGCAGCCAAGGGGCAGGGGTTCACTACGAGCAGTACTTC.

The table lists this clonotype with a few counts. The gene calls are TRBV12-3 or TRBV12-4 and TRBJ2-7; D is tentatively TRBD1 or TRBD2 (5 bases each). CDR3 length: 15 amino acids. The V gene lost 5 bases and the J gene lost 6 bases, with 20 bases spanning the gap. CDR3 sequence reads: CASSRAGGARFEQYF. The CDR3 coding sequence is TGTGCCAGCAGTAGAGCTGGGGGTGCTAGATTCGAGCAGTACTTC.

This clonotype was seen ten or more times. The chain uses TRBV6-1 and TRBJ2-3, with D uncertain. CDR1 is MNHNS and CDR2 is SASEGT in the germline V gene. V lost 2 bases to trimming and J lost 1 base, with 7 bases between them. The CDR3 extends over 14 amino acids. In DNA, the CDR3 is TGTGCCAGCAGTGAATTGACACGCACAGATACGCAGTATTTT. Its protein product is CASSELTRTDTQYF.

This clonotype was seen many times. CDR3 sequence: CASSQDRLDGEKLFF. CDR3 sequence (DNA): TGCGCCAGCAGCCAAGATCGGTTAGATGGTGAAAAACTGTTTTTT. This chain links TRBV4-1 with TRBJ1-4; no reliable D call. Looked up from germline, CDR1 is MGHRA and CDR2 is YSYEKL. V dropped 0 bases and J dropped 7 bases, with 12 bases sitting between them. The CDR3 covers 15 residues.

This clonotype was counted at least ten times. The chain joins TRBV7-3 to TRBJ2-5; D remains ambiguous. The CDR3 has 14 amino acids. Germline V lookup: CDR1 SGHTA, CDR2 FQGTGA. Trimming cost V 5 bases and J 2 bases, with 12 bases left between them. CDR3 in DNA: TGTGCCAGCAGCCCCCAAGGGAAGCAAGAGACCCAGTACTTC. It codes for CASSPQGKQETQYF.

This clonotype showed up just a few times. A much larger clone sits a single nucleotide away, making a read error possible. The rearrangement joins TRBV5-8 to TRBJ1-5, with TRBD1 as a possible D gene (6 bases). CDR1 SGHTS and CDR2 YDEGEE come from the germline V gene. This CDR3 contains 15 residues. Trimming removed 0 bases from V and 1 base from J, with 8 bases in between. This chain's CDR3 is CASSLGTESNQPQHF. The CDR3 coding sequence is TGTGCCAGCAGCTTGGGGACAGAGAGCAATCAGCCCCAGCATTTT.

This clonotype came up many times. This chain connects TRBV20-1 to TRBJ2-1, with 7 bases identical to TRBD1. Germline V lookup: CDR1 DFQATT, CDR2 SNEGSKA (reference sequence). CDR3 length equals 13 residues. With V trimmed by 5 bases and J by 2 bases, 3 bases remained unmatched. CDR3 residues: CSASTGAYNEQFF. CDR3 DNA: TGCAGTGCTTCCACAGGGGCCTACAATGAGCAGTTCTTC.

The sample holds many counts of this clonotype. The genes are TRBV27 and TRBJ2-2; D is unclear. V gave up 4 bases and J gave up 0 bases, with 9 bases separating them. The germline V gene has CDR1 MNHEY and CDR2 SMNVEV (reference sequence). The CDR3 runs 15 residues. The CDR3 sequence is CASSSVETNTGELFF. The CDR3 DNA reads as TGTGCCAGCAGTTCGGTGGAAACGAACACCGGGGAGCTGTTTTTT.

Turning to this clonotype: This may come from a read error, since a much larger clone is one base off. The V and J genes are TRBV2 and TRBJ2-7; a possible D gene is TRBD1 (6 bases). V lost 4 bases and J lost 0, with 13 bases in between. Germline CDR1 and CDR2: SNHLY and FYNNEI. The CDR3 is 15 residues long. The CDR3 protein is CASSGQKTGSYEQYF. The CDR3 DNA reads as TGTGCCAGCAGTGGGCAAAAGACAGGCTCCTACGAGCAGTACTTC.

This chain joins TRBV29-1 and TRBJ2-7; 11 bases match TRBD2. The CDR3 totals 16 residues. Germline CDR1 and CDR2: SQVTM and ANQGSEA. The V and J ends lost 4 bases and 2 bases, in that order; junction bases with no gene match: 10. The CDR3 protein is CSVGAASGRTTYEQYF. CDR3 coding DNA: TGCAGCGTTGGAGCCGCTAGCGGGAGGACTACCTACGAGCAGTACTTC.

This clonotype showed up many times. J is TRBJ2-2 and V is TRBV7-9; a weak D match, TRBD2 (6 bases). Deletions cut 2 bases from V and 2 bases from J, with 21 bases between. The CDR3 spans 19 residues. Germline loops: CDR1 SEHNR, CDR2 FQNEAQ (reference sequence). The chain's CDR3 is CASSLRVVFQRANTGELFF. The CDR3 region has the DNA TGTGCCAGCAGCTTAAGGGTGGTATTCCAGCGGGCTAACACCGGGGAGCTGTTTTTT. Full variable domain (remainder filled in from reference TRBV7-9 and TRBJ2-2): DTGVSQNPRHKITKRGQNVTFRCDPISEHNRLYWYRQTLGQGPEFLTYFQNEAQLEKSRLLSDRFSAERPKGSFSTLEIQRTEQGDSAMYLCASSLRVVFQRANTGELFFGEGSRLTVL.

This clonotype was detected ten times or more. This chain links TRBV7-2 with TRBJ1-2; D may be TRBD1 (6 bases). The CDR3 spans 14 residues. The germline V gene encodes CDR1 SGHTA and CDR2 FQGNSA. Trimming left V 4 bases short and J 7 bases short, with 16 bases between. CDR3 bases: TGTGCCAGCAGCTACACACAGGGATTAAGTGGCTACACCTTC. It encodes CASSYTQGLSGYTF.

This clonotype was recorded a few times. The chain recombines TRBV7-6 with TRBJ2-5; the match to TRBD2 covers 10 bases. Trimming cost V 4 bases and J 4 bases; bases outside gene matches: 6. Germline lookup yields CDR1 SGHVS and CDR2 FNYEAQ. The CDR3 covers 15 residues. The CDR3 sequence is CASSSSAGGAETQYF. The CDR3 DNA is TGTGCCAGCAGCTCATCAGCGGGAGGGGCAGAGACCCAGTACTTC.

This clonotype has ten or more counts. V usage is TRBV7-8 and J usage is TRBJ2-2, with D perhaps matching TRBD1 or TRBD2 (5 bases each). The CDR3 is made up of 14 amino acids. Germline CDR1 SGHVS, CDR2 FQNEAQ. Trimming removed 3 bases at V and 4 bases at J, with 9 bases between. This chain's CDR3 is CASSLGRVTGELFF. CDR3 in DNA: TGTGCCAGCAGCTTGGGGCGGGTCACCGGGGAGCTGTTTTTT.

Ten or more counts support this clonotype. The CDR3 loop is CASSALAGVGTQYF. The CDR3 DNA is TGTGCCAGCAGCGCCCTAGCGGGAGTAGGGACCCAGTACTTC. The V call is TRBV9, the J call TRBJ2-5; TRBD2 agrees at 10 bases. CDR3 length equals 14 residues. Looked up from germline, CDR1 is SGDLS and CDR2 is YYNGEE. The junction had 6 bases not matched to a gene; V was cut back by 3 bases and J by 7 bases.

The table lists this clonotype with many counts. The CDR3 sequence: CASNEQGITVEQYF. Here the CDR3 DNA reads TGTGCCAGCAACGAACAGGGAATTACCGTCGAGCAGTACTTC. The chain links TRBV2 to TRBJ2-7; weak D call: TRBD1 (6 bases). CDR3 size: 14 residues. Trimming left V 7 bases short and J 6 bases short, with 19 bases between. Germline V CDR1 and CDR2: SNHLY, FYNNEI.

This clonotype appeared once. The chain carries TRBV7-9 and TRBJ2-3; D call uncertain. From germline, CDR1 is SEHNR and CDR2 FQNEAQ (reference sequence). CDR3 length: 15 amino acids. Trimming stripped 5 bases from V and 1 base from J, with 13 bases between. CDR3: CASSISGRRTDTQYF. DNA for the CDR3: TGTGCCAGCAGCATATCCGGACGCCGCACAGATACGCAGTATTTT. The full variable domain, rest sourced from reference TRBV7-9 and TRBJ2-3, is DTGVSQNPRHKITKRGQNVTFRCDPISEHNRLYWYRQTLGQGPEFLTYFQNEAQLEKSRLLSDRFSAERPKGSFSTLEIQRTEQGDSAMYLCASSISGRRTDTQYFGPGTRLTVL.